This passage covers 4 T cell receptor beta chains from one sample sequenced in a study of cytomegalovirus exposure and HLA in healthy donors (dated by TCRdb to 2016 to 2017). The library was produced with the immunoSEQ multiplex PCR assay. For the multiplex PCR, a mixture combining 60 forward primers for TCR Vbeta segments and 13 reverse primers for TCR Jbeta segments was used. Here the immuneACCESS table is served through TCRdb, limited to in-frame sequences with V and J called. Missing clones are a known gap in these copies; in checked studies unresolved V genes cover under half, and the rest lacks a known reason. Here the sample has approximately 180,000 clones; around four fifths occur a single time. Clones ranked in the top ten supply roughly 5.2% of the sample. Material: PBMCs. Receptors were obtained from a girl aged 10-17 years in good health and CMV-seropositive.

This rearrangement joins TRBV14 to TRBJ1-6, with a tentative D call TRBD1 (6 bases). Germline V gives CDR1 SGHDN, CDR2 FVKESK. This CDR3 region has 17 residues. V was pared by 2 bases and J by 3 bases, with 14 bases between. The CDR3 coding sequence is TGTGCCAGCAGCCAAAGGGGAGACAGGCTCTATAATTCACCCCTCCACTTT. It encodes CASSQRGDRLYNSPLHF. Complete variable domain (other parts from reference TRBV14 and TRBJ1-6): EAGVTQFPSHSVIEKGQTVTLRCDPISGHDNLYWYRRVMGKEIKFLLHFVKESKQDESGMPNNRFLAERTGGTYSTLKVQPAELEDSGVYFCASSQRGDRLYNSPLHFGNGTRLTVT.

V is TRBV5-3 and J is TRBJ1-6; no clear D gene. TRBV5-3 is marked as an open reading frame, function uncertain. V was trimmed by 3 bases and J by 10 bases, leaving 23 bases between them. The CDR3 covers 17 residues. The CDR3 sequence: CARSSTYRVQRSSPLHF. As DNA, the CDR3 is TGTGCCAGAAGCTCGACCTATCGGGTCCAAAGGAGCTCACCCCTCCACTTT.

This clone came up a few times. V usage is TRBV19 and J usage is TRBJ1-2; 8 nucleotides match TRBD1. This CDR3 is 15 amino acids long. Looked up from germline, CDR1 is LNHDA and CDR2 is SQIVND (reference sequence). The ends lost 5 bases at V and 5 bases at J; junction bases unmatched: 10. DNA for the CDR3: TGTGCCAGTAGTCAGTCGGGACAGGTCCTATATGGCTACACCTTC. Residues: CASSQSGQVLYGYTF. Full variable domain (missing parts from reference TRBV19 and TRBJ1-2): DGGITQSPKYLFRKEGQNVTLSCEQNLNHDAMYWYRQDPGQGLRLIYYSQIVNDFQKGDIAEGYSVSREKKESFPLTVTSAQKNPTAFYLCASSQSGQVLYGYTFGSGTRLTVV.

This clone appeared a single time. The rearrangement uses TRBV7-6 and TRBJ1-4, with 8 bases matching TRBD1. This CDR3 is 15 amino acids long. With V trimmed by 6 bases and J by 3 bases, 6 bases remained unmatched. Germline V lookup: CDR1 SGHVS, CDR2 FNYEAQ. CDR3 loop: CASRRTGSPNEKLFF. CDR3 DNA sequence: TGTGCCAGCAGGAGGACAGGGTCCCCTAATGAAAAACTGTTTTTT.